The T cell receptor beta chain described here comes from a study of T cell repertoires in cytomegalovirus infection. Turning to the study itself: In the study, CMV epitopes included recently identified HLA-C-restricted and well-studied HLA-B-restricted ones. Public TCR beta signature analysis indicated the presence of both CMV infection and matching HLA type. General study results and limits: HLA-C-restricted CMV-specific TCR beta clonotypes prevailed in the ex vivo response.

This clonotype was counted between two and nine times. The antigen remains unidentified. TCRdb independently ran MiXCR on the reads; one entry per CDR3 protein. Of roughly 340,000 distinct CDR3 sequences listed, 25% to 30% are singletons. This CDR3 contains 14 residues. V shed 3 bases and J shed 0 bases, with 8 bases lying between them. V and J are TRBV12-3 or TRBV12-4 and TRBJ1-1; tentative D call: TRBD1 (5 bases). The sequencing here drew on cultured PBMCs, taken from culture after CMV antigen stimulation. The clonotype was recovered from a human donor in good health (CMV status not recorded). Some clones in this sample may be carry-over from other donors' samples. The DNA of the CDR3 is TGTGCCAGCAGTTTGGGGGAACTGAACACTGAAGCTTTCTTT. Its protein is CASSLGELNTEAFF.